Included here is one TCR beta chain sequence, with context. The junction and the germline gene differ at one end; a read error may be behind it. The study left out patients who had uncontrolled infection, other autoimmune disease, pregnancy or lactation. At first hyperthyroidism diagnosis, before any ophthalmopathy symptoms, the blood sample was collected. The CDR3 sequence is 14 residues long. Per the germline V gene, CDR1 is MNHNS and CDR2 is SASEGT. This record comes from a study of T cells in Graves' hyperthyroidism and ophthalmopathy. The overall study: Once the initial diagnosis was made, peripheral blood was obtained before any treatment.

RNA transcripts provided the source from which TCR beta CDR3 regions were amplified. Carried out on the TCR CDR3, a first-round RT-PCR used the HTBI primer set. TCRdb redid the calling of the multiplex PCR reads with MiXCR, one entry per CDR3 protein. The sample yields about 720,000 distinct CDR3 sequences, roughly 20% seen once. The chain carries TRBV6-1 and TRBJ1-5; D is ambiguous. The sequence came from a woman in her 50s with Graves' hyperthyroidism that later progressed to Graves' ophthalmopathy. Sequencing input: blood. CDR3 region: CASGESYKNQPQHF. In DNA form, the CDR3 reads TGTGCCAGCGGTGAATCATACAAGAATCAGCCCCAGCATTTT.